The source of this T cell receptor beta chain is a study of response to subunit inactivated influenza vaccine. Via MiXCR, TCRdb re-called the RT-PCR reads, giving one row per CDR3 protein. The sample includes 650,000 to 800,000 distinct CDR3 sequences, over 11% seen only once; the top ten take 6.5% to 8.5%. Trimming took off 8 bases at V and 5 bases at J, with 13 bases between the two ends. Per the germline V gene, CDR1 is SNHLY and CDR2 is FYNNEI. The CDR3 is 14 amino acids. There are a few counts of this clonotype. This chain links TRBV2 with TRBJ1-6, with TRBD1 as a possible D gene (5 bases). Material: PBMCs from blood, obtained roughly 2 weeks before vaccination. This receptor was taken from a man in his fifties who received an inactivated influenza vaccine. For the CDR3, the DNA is TGTGCCAGCCAGGGTATCAGGGATAATTCACCCCTCCACTTT. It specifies CASQGIRDNSPLHF.